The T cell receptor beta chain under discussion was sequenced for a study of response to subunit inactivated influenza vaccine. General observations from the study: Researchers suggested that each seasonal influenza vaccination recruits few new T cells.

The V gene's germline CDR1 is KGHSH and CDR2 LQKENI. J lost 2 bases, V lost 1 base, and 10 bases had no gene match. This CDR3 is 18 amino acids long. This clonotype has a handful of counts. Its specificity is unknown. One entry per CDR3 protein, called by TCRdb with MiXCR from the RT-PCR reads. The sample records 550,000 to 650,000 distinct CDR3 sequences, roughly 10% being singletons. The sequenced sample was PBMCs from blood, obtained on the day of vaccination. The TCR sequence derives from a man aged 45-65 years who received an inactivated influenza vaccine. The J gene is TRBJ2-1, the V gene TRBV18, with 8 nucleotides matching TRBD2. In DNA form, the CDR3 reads TGTGCCAGCTCACCACTTTTCAGCGGGAGTATCGCCTACAATGAGCAGTTCTTC. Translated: CASSPLFSGSIAYNEQFF.